The 32 T cell receptor beta chains below were found in one sample sequenced in a study of OX40 agonist ivuxolimab in advanced cancers. Profiled with immunoSEQ multiplex PCR; TCRdb holds only in-frame clones, not every one. In the table there are about 95,000 clones, about 91% of which are singletons. The input for sequencing was CD4+ or CD8+ T cells sorted from blood, taken in a trial of the OX40 agonist ivuxolimab. These receptors came from an adult with an advanced solid tumor such as melanoma, head and neck, liver or kidney cancer.

The chain couples TRBV27 to TRBJ2-3; D is ambiguous. Germline loops: CDR1 MNHEY, CDR2 SMNVEV (reference sequence). The CDR3 is made up of 8 amino acids. The V end lost 11 bases, the J end lost 7 bases, and 4 bases lay between the germline ends. The CDR3 reads CAGYTQYF. The DNA for the CDR3 is TGTGCCGGGTATACGCAGTATTTT.

The chain employs TRBV10-3 and TRBJ2-1; 8 nucleotides align to TRBD1. Germline V gene sequence: CDR1 ENHRY, CDR2 SYGVKD. This CDR3 is built from 16 residues. V shed 0 bases and J 10 bases; nucleotides not matched to a gene: 11. In nucleotides, the CDR3 is TGTGCCATCAGTGAGTCGTTTATGGACCAGGGGGCAGAGCAGTTCTTC. It specifies CAISESFMDQGAEQFF.

The rearrangement uses TRBV11-2 and TRBJ2-1; 7 positions match TRBD2. Unmatched junction bases numbered 8, after V lost 0 bases and J lost 12 bases. This CDR3 has 14 amino acids. Per germline, CDR1 SGHAT and CDR2 FQNNGV. The CDR3 here is CASSLDSPGGGQFF. CDR3 in DNA: TGTGCCAGCAGCTTAGATAGTCCGGGGGGAGGGCAGTTCTTC.

The chain carries TRBV11-3 and TRBJ2-1; 7 bases line up with TRBD1. Germline V gene sequence: CDR1 SGHNT, CDR2 YENEEA. The CDR3 is 15 amino acids. Trimming took 4 bases from V and 5 from J; bases not matched to a gene: 8. CDR3 coding DNA: TGTGCCAGCAGCTCCGAACCGGGACAGAACAATGAGCAGTTCTTC. Protein sequence: CASSSEPGQNNEQFF.

J is TRBJ1-2 and V is TRBV30; D is unresolved. Germline CDR1 reads GTSNPN; CDR2 reads SVGIG (reference sequence). The CDR3 covers 16 residues. V was shortened by 2 bases and J by 2 bases, with 18 bases between the two germline ends. The CDR3 loop is CAWSRERGLSNYGYTF. In DNA, the CDR3 is TGTGCCTGGAGTCGTGAGAGAGGGTTGTCGAACTATGGCTACACCTTC.

The rearrangement joins TRBV30 to TRBJ2-3; D is unresolved. The CDR3 sequence is 12 residues long. Deletions cut 0 bases from V and 7 bases from J, with 8 bases between. CDR1 and CDR2 (germline): GTSNPN, SVGIG (reference sequence). In nucleotides, the CDR3 is TGTGCCTGGAGTGTCCTGGAGAATACGCAGTATTTT. Translation gives CAWSVLENTQYF. Together with reference TRBV30 and TRBJ2-3, the CDR3 gives the full variable domain: SQTIHQWPATLVQPVGSPLSLECTVEGTSNPNLYWYRQAAGRGLQLLFYSVGIGQISSEVPQNLSASRPQDRQFILSSKKLLLSDSGFYLCAWSVLENTQYFGPGTRLTVL.

The chain joins TRBV28 to TRBJ1-1; D remains ambiguous. There are 13 residues in the CDR3. Germline CDR1 MDHEN, CDR2 SYDVKM. The CDR3 protein is CQVGRNSRTEAFF. CDR3 nucleotides: TGTCAGGTGGGTCGGAACTCAAGGACTGAAGCTTTCTTT.

This clone came up once. The chain has TRBV7-8 and TRBJ2-1; a possible D gene is TRBD2 (6 bases). V was trimmed by 5 bases and J by 4 bases, leaving 21 bases between them. CDR1 and CDR2 from the germline V gene are SGHVS and FQNEAQ. The CDR3 is 17 residues long. This CDR3 is CASSASVQRVGYNEQFF. CDR3 sequence (DNA): TGTGCCAGCAGCGCTAGCGTCCAGAGAGTAGGGTACAATGAGCAGTTCTTC.

V usage is TRBV29-1 and J usage is TRBJ2-3, with D tentatively TRBD1 (6 bases). Trimming shortened V by 5 bases and J by 2 bases, and 14 bases separated the two germline ends. The germline V gene encodes CDR1 SQVTM and CDR2 ANQGSEA. This CDR3 spans 14 amino acids. CDR3 residues: CSVLGDISTDTQYF. DNA of the CDR3: TGCAGCGTTCTGGGGGACATATCCACAGATACGCAGTATTTT.

The gene calls are TRBV7-2 and TRBJ1-5, with D possibly TRBD1 on 5 matching bases. Trimming left V 3 bases short and J 4 bases short, with 13 bases between. CDR3 size: 15 residues. Germline lookup yields CDR1 SGHTA and CDR2 FQGNSA. The CDR3 DNA sequence: TGTGCCAGCAGCTTTACGTTTGGGGGGAATCAGCCCCAGCATTTT. It is translated as CASSFTFGGNQPQHF.

The chain couples TRBV7-2 to TRBJ2-3; no reliable D call. V lost 3 bases, J lost 4 bases, and 11 bases lay in between. The CDR3 length is 14 residues. Germline CDR1 and CDR2: SGHTA and FQGNSA. CDR3 sequence (DNA): TGTGCCAGCAGCTTTACCCCCCGACCAGATACGCAGTATTTT. Encoded protein: CASSFTPRPDTQYF.

The chain joins TRBV10-3 to TRBJ1-2, with a weak D call TRBD1 (6 bases). The CDR3 runs 13 residues. V was trimmed by 4 bases and J by 7 bases, leaving 13 bases between them. CDR1 and CDR2 (germline): ENHRY, SYGVKD. Written as DNA, the CDR3 is TGTGCCATCAGTGGTTCAGGGGACGGTGGCTACACCTTC. It is translated as CAISGSGDGGYTF.

The rearrangement joins TRBV10-3 to TRBJ1-1, with TRBD1 as a possible D gene (5 bases). This CDR3 has 14 residues. Trimming cost V 1 base and J 8 bases, with 14 bases left between them. The germline V gene encodes CDR1 ENHRY and CDR2 SYGVKD. CDR3 residues: CAISEWGTVGEAFF. In DNA, the CDR3 is TGTGCCATCAGTGAGTGGGGGACGGTAGGAGAAGCTTTCTTT.

This chain links TRBV6-6 with TRBJ2-3; the D gene is possibly TRBD2 (6 bases). V dropped 4 bases and J dropped 3 bases, with 8 bases sitting between them. The germline V gene has CDR1 MNHNY and CDR2 SVGAGI (reference sequence). The CDR3 length is 13 residues. The CDR3 DNA reads as TGTGCCAGCAGTTCGGAGGGGACAGATACGCAGTATTTT. Protein product: CASSSEGTDTQYF.

V usage is TRBV11-2 and J usage is TRBJ2-3; 7 bases align to TRBD2. Germline V lookup: CDR1 SGHAT, CDR2 FQNNGV. Germline trimming cut 0 bases from V and 2 bases from J; bases unmatched to any gene: 5. This CDR3 has 16 amino acids. CDR3: CASSLEAGSLTDTQYF. The CDR3 bases are TGTGCCAGCAGCTTAGAAGCGGGATCCCTCACAGATACGCAGTATTTT.

In this sample, this clone turned up once. The chain employs TRBV7-2 and TRBJ2-5, with 16 bases matching TRBD2. This CDR3 is built from 18 residues. The germline CDR1 and CDR2 sequences are SGHTA and FQGNSA. The junction had 8 bases not matched to a gene; V was cut back by 0 bases and J by 7 bases. The CDR3 nucleotides are TGTGCCAGCAGCTTAGCCCAGGGGACTAGCGGGGGGGCCGGGACCCAGTACTTC. Protein: CASSLAQGTSGGAGTQYF.

This chain uses TRBV11-2 with TRBJ2-7, with TRBD1 matching 8 bases. The V gene end was trimmed by 4 bases and the J gene end by 0 bases; junction bases not matched to a gene: 2. Germline CDR1 is SGHAT and CDR2 is FQNNGV. The CDR3 extends over 14 amino acids. CDR3 protein: CASSSGTGSYEQYF. Written as DNA, the CDR3 is TGTGCCAGCAGCTCCGGGACAGGCTCCTACGAGCAGTACTTC.

The DNA for the CDR3 is TGTGCCATCAGTGAAGGGAGGGGTTTACGGACTGAAGCTTTCTTT. This translates into CAISEGRGLRTEAFF. The rearrangement uses TRBV10-3 and TRBJ1-1; tentatively, D is TRBD1 (5 bases). V lost 3 bases and J lost 5, with 16 bases in between. This CDR3 is built from 15 residues. CDR1 is ENHRY and CDR2 is SYGVKD in the germline V gene.

The chain has TRBV5-8 and TRBJ1-2; D uncertain. Germline CDR1 is SGHTS and CDR2 is YDEGEE. Trimming stripped 7 bases from V and 5 bases from J, with 18 bases between. This CDR3 is 14 amino acids long. The CDR3 reads CASVDFASGYGYTF. The CDR3 coding sequence is TGTGCCAGCGTCGACTTCGCCTCGGGGTATGGCTACACCTTC.

V and J are TRBV5-1 and TRBJ1-6; no clear D gene. Trimming left V 0 bases short and J 7 bases short, with 11 bases between. CDR3 size: 15 residues. The germline gives CDR1 SGHRS, CDR2 YFSETQ. The CDR3 loop reads CASSLDGIGNSPLHF. CDR3 sequence (DNA): TGCGCCAGCAGCTTGGACGGGATCGGGAATTCACCCCTCCACTTT. The full variable domain, completed using reference TRBV5-1 and TRBJ1-6, is KAGVTQTPRYLIKTRGQQVTLSCSPISGHRSVSWYQQTPGQGLQFLFEYFSETQRNKGNFPGRFSGRQFSNSRSEMNVSTLELGDSALYLCASSLDGIGNSPLHFGNGTRLTVT.

The gene calls are TRBV12-5 and TRBJ2-1; D ambiguous. Trimming left V 5 bases short and J 10 bases short, with 18 bases between. Germline CDR1 is LGHNT and CDR2 is FRNRAP. The CDR3 loop spans 14 amino acids. In nucleotides, the CDR3 is TGTGCTAGTGGTAACCCTAGTGAGCCTTGGGAGCAGTTCTTC. This encodes CASGNPSEPWEQFF.

The chain carries TRBV6-6 and TRBJ2-4; 7 bases line up with TRBD1. Germline V gene lookup returns CDR1 MNHNY and CDR2 SVGAGI (reference sequence). This CDR3 region has 16 residues. Trimming at V came to 2 bases and at J to 0 bases, leaving 4 bases not matched to a gene. The CDR3 nucleotides read TGTGCCAGCAGTTACACGGGACAGTTAGCCAAAAACATTCAGTACTTC. Its protein product is CASSYTGQLAKNIQYF.

V gene TRBV27 combines with J gene TRBJ2-3; D might be TRBD2 (6 bases). The CDR3 consists of 13 residues. The V gene's germline CDR1 is MNHEY and CDR2 SMNVEV (reference sequence). V was trimmed by 11 bases and J by 6 bases, leaving 18 bases between them. CDR3 in amino acids: CAGGVPGADTQYF. The CDR3 DNA reads as TGTGCCGGAGGGGTCCCGGGTGCCGATACGCAGTATTTT.

Notes on this clone: One junction end does not reproduce the germline sequence, and a read error may be involved. In nucleotides, the CDR3 is TGTGCCAGTAGTATGGAATTCTCTCTTGTTTTT. Amino acid sequence: CASSMEFSLVF. The rearrangement links TRBV19 to TRBJ1-4; D gene uncertain. Germline lookup yields CDR1 LNHDA and CDR2 SQIVND (reference sequence). The CDR3 contains 11 residues.

This clone was picked up many times. The rearrangement uses TRBV28 and TRBJ1-2; D ambiguous. Trimming took off 5 bases at V and 1 base at J, with 5 bases between the two ends. The CDR3 contains 12 residues. Germline CDR1 is MDHEN and CDR2 is SYDVKM. The CDR3 loop is CASSVDNYGYTF. CDR3 coding DNA: TGTGCCAGCAGTGTGGATAACTATGGCTACACCTTC.

The chain joins TRBV9 to TRBJ1-1, with TRBD1 identical over 9 bases. The CDR3 is 14 residues long. Per germline, CDR1 SGDLS and CDR2 YYNGEE. The trim removed 4 bases at V and 4 bases at J, leaving 5 bases unmatched. CDR3 bases: TGTGCCAGCAGCATGGGACAGGGAAGCACTGAAGCTTTCTTT. Its translation: CASSMGQGSTEAFF. Full variable domain (missing parts from reference TRBV9 and TRBJ1-1): DSGVTQTPKHLITATGQRVTLRCSPRSGDLSVYWYQQSLDQGLQFLIQYYNGEERAKGNILERFSAQQFPDLHSELNLSSLELGDSALYFCASSMGQGSTEAFFGQGTRLTVV.

The rearrangement links TRBV19 to TRBJ1-4, with D tentatively TRBD1 (5 bases). This CDR3 contains 13 residues. Between the trimmed V and J ends, which lost 6 bases and 4 bases, there was a span of 9 bases. Germline lookup yields CDR1 LNHDA and CDR2 SQIVND (reference sequence). CDR3 sequence: CASRGHGNEKLFF. CDR3 coding DNA: TGTGCCAGTAGAGGACACGGTAATGAAAAACTGTTTTTT. Full variable domain (outside the CDR3, taken from reference TRBV19 and TRBJ1-4): DGGITQSPKYLFRKEGQNVTLSCEQNLNHDAMYWYRQDPGQGLRLIYYSQIVNDFQKGDIAEGYSVSREKKESFPLTVTSAQKNPTAFYLCASRGHGNEKLFFGSGTQLSVL.

The V call is TRBV20-1, the J call TRBJ2-5, with D possibly matching TRBD2 (5 bases). V lost 6 bases, J lost 5 bases, and 10 bases lay in between. The CDR3 totals 11 residues. Germline CDR1 reads DFQATT; CDR2 reads SNEGSKA (reference sequence). The CDR3: CSARGTETQYF. DNA of the CDR3: TGCAGTGCCCGGGGTACCGAGACCCAGTACTTC.

The chain joins TRBV7-6 to TRBJ2-5; D is uncertain. Per germline, CDR1 SGHVS and CDR2 FNYEAQ. Trimming pared 2 bases from V and 0 bases from J, leaving 4 bases between. The CDR3 consists of 13 residues. CDR3 in DNA: TGTGCCAGCAGCTTAAATCACCAAGAGACCCAGTACTTC. Its translation: CASSLNHQETQYF.

J is TRBJ2-1 and V is TRBV7-9, with D possibly matching TRBD2 (6 bases). Germline assignment: CDR1 SEHNR and CDR2 FQNEAQ (reference sequence). V lost 1 base to trimming and J lost 5 bases, with 6 bases between them. This CDR3 comprises 13 residues. This CDR3 is CASSLGEDNEQFF. CDR3 bases: TGTGCCAGCAGCTTAGGGGAGGACAATGAGCAGTTCTTC.

The chain carries TRBV5-5 and TRBJ2-7; 8 bases are shared with TRBD1. In germline, CDR1 is SGHKS, CDR2 YYEKEE (reference sequence). After removal of 2 bases from V and 6 bases from J, the junction contained 16 bases not matched to a gene. The CDR3 is 17 residues long. The CDR3 DNA follows: TGTGCCAGCAGCTTTTCTTCCGTTAGGACAGGGATGAGCGAGCAGTACTTC. Protein sequence: CASSFSSVRTGMSEQYF.

This chain links TRBV15 with TRBJ1-4; no firm D call. This CDR3 spans 17 amino acids. Germline CDR1 is LNHNV and CDR2 is YYDKDF (reference sequence). V gave up 0 bases and J gave up 0 bases, with 11 bases separating them. The chain's CDR3 is CATSRDRNAATNEKLFF. The CDR3 region has the DNA TGTGCCACCAGCAGAGATCGGAATGCTGCAACTAATGAAAAACTGTTTTTT.